One and the same sample provided the 21 T cell receptor beta chains below, sequenced in a study of lymphopenia after photon versus proton radiotherapy. Sequenced by immunoSEQ multiplex PCR; TCRdb stores in-frame clones only, minus some. The table has 70,000 to 95,000 clones, about 83% seen once; the top ten hold 1.2% to 1.5%. This sample comprised peripheral blood, obtained from a patient treated with proton-based radiotherapy. Receptor source: a man in his sixties with pancreatic cancer.

The gene calls are TRBV10-3 and TRBJ2-1; D might be TRBD2 (6 bases). There are 14 residues in the CDR3. Germline V gene lookup returns CDR1 ENHRY and CDR2 SYGVKD. Trimming took 0 bases from V and 8 from J, leaving 11 bases between them. The CDR3 protein is CAISESTSMDEQFF. For the CDR3, the DNA is TGTGCCATCAGTGAGTCCACTAGCATGGATGAGCAGTTCTTC.

This clone was observed a handful of times. The rearrangement links TRBV7-8 to TRBJ2-2; D might be TRBD1 (6 bases). Trimming shortened V by 1 base and J by 1 base, and 7 bases separated the two germline ends. Germline V gene data show CDR1 as SGHVS and CDR2 as FQNEAQ. The CDR3 length is 15 residues. In DNA, the CDR3 is TGTGCCAGCAGCTTAGAGGGACAGAACACCGGGGAGCTGTTTTTT. Its protein product is CASSLEGQNTGELFF.

The V call is TRBV15, the J call TRBJ1-2; 7 bases align to TRBD1. Germline values: CDR1 LNHNV, CDR2 YYDKDF (reference sequence). The V and J ends lost 4 bases and 8 bases, in that order; junction bases with no gene match: 7. The CDR3 is made up of 13 amino acids. CDR3 nucleotides: TGTGCCACCAGCAAAAACAGGGGTGGAGGCTACACCTTC. This translates into CATSKNRGGGYTF.

This clone has just one count. The chain recombines TRBV5-1 with TRBJ2-7; D possibly matches TRBD1 or TRBD2 (5 bases each). The V end lost 0 bases, the J end lost 6 bases, and 19 bases lay between the germline ends. Germline V CDR1 and CDR2: SGHRS, YFSETQ. This CDR3 contains 16 residues. The CDR3 DNA reads as TGCGCCAGCAGCTTGGACGCAGGGAGAGGGGTGACCGAGCAGTACTTC. Residues: CASSLDAGRGVTEQYF.

The CDR3 DNA sequence: TGCAGCGTGAAACACTCAGGCGGGGCAGGGCTCAATGAGCAGTTCTTC. This sequence encodes CSVKHSGGAGLNEQFF. The genes are TRBV29-1 and TRBJ2-1, with D perhaps matching TRBD2 (6 bases). The CDR3 is made up of 16 amino acids. Between the trimmed V and J ends, which lost 6 bases and 6 bases, there was a span of 24 bases. CDR1 and CDR2 from the germline V gene are SQVTM and ANQGSEA.

The DNA of the CDR3 is TGTGCCAGCAGTGACTGGGGGCCCCAGCATTTT. It is translated as CASSDWGPQHF. This chain joins TRBV6-1 and TRBJ1-5; D unclear. This CDR3 comprises 11 residues. CDR1 and CDR2 (germline): MNHNS, SASEGT. V was cut by 3 bases and J by 9 bases, with 6 bases left in between.

This clone was observed a few times. The V and J genes are TRBV7-9 and TRBJ2-7, with D uncertain. V shed 6 bases and J shed 2 bases, with 11 bases lying between them. From germline, CDR1 is SEHNR and CDR2 FQNEAQ (reference sequence). There are 13 residues in the CDR3. CDR3 in amino acids: CASRDLGAYEQYF. CDR3 bases: TGTGCCAGCAGAGATCTTGGGGCCTACGAGCAGTACTTC.

The chain combines TRBV4-1 with TRBJ1-1, with D unresolved. CDR3 length: 16 residues. The V gene lost 1 base and the J gene lost 6 bases, with 18 bases spanning the gap. The germline V gene encodes CDR1 MGHRA and CDR2 YSYEKL. CDR3 in DNA: TGCGCCAGCAGCCAAGTTTTGCCAGGCCTCAACCCTGAAGCTTTCTTT. It encodes CASSQVLPGLNPEAFF.

The chain uses TRBV7-2 and TRBJ1-4, with TRBD1 as a possible D gene (5 bases). The V gene lost 1 base and the J gene lost 3 bases, with 12 bases spanning the gap. CDR1 is SGHTA, CDR2 FQGNSA, per germline. CDR3 size: 16 residues. CDR3 region: CASSLVPRAPNEKLFF. CDR3 DNA sequence: TGTGCCAGCAGCTTAGTCCCCAGGGCCCCTAATGAAAAACTGTTTTTT.

The V and J genes are TRBV2 and TRBJ2-1; the match to TRBD2 covers 8 bases. CDR3 size: 15 residues. Germline CDR1 and CDR2: SNHLY and FYNNEI. Germline trimming cut 9 bases from V and 7 bases from J; bases unmatched to any gene: 14. The CDR3 protein is CASRETSVASNEQFF. CDR3 coding DNA: TGTGCCAGTCGTGAGACTAGCGTGGCGAGTAATGAGCAGTTCTTC.

This clone was detected only a few times. The J gene is TRBJ2-2, the V gene TRBV9; D is possibly TRBD1 (6 bases). The CDR3 loop spans 15 amino acids. CDR1 and CDR2 from the germline V gene are SGDLS and YYNGEE. Trimming shortened V by 0 bases and J by 5 bases, and 11 bases separated the two germline ends. The CDR3 sequence is CASSVGGRGTGELFF. CDR3 nucleotide sequence: TGTGCCAGCAGCGTAGGGGGCAGGGGAACCGGGGAGCTGTTTTTT.

The genes are TRBV6-5 and TRBJ2-7; tentatively, D is TRBD1 (6 bases). This CDR3 spans 14 amino acids. The V end lost 6 bases, the J end lost 3 bases, and 15 bases lay between the germline ends. Germline values: CDR1 MNHEY, CDR2 SVGAGI. The CDR3 bases are TGTGCCAGCAGAACCAGGGGAAAGTACTACGAGCAGTACTTC. It translates to CASRTRGKYYEQYF.

The chain employs TRBV4-2 and TRBJ2-2, with D tentatively TRBD2 (7 bases). The germline gives CDR1 LGHNA, CDR2 YNFKEQ. V shed 8 bases and J shed 0 bases, with 13 bases lying between them. This CDR3 is built from 15 residues. The CDR3 sequence is CASGLGGSNTGELFF. The CDR3 DNA is TGTGCCAGCGGACTAGGGGGGTCGAACACCGGGGAGCTGTTTTTT.

The genes are TRBV20-1 and TRBJ2-1; no reliable D call. CDR1 and CDR2 (germline): DFQATT, SNEGSKA (reference sequence). The CDR3 extends over 10 amino acids. Between the trimmed V and J ends, which lost 7 bases and 4 bases, there was a span of 5 bases. DNA of the CDR3: TGCAGTGTCTTTTACAATGAGCAGTTCTTC. It yields the protein CSVFYNEQFF.

This chain joins TRBV7-2 and TRBJ2-2; tentatively, D is TRBD1 (6 bases). Germline V CDR1 and CDR2: SGHTA, FQGNSA. This CDR3 comprises 14 residues. Trimming took 6 bases from V and 3 from J, leaving 11 bases between them. The CDR3 nucleotides read TGTGCCAGCAGTTCAGGACAGCACACCGGGGAGCTGTTTTTT. Its protein is CASSSGQHTGELFF.

The chain has TRBV30 and TRBJ1-2, with TRBD1 matching 8 bases. The germline V gene encodes CDR1 GTSNPN and CDR2 SVGIG (reference sequence). The trim removed 0 bases at V and 4 bases at J, leaving 7 bases unmatched. The CDR3 contains 15 residues. CDR3 loop: CAWSVGPGQGYGYTF. The CDR3 bases are TGTGCCTGGAGTGTAGGCCCCGGACAGGGCTATGGCTACACCTTC.

The CDR3 spells CASRWTGTGELNTEAFF. CDR3 bases: TGCGCCAGCAGGTGGACCGGGACAGGGGAATTGAACACTGAAGCTTTCTTT. The chain employs TRBV5-1 and TRBJ1-1, with 10 bases aligning to TRBD1. Germline V gives CDR1 SGHRS, CDR2 YFSETQ. This CDR3 region has 17 residues. With V trimmed by 5 bases and J by 0 bases, 10 bases remained unmatched.

V gene TRBV18 combines with J gene TRBJ2-7; tentatively, D is TRBD1 (6 bases). Trimming shortened V by 6 bases and J by 2 bases, and 14 bases separated the two germline ends. Per the germline V gene, CDR1 is KGHSH and CDR2 is LQKENI. This CDR3 has 14 residues. CDR3 sequence: CASSHGQLPYEQYF. CDR3 in DNA: TGTGCCAGCTCTCACGGACAGCTCCCCTACGAGCAGTACTTC.

The chain uses TRBV7-8 and TRBJ1-4; no reliable D call. The V gene lost 1 base and the J gene lost 0 bases, with 3 bases spanning the gap. Germline V CDR1 and CDR2: SGHVS, FQNEAQ. The CDR3 totals 14 residues. CDR3 in amino acids: CASSLEATNEKLFF. Here the CDR3 DNA reads TGTGCCAGCAGCTTAGAAGCAACTAATGAAAAACTGTTTTTT. Full variable domain (missing parts from reference TRBV7-8 and TRBJ1-4): GAGVSQSPRYKVAKRGQDVALRCDPISGHVSLFWYQQALGQGPEFLTYFQNEAQLDKSGLPSDRFFAERPEGSVSTLKIQRTQQEDSAVYLCASSLEATNEKLFFGSGTQLSVL.

J is TRBJ2-2 and V is TRBV27, with no clear D. Germline V CDR1 and CDR2: MNHEY, SMNVEV (reference sequence). CDR3 length: 12 residues. With 2 bases removed from V and 7 bases from J, the gap between germline ends came to 5 bases. CDR3 amino acids: CASSLNNGELFF. DNA for the CDR3: TGTGCCAGCAGTTTAAATAACGGGGAGCTGTTTTTT.

V is TRBV9 and J is TRBJ2-1, with D perhaps matching TRBD2 (6 bases). V lost 3 bases and J lost 9, with 16 bases in between. The germline V gene encodes CDR1 SGDLS and CDR2 YYNGEE. This CDR3 has 14 amino acids. CDR3: CASSDSGRWGEQFF. The CDR3 DNA is TGTGCCAGCAGCGACTCCGGGAGATGGGGTGAGCAGTTCTTC.